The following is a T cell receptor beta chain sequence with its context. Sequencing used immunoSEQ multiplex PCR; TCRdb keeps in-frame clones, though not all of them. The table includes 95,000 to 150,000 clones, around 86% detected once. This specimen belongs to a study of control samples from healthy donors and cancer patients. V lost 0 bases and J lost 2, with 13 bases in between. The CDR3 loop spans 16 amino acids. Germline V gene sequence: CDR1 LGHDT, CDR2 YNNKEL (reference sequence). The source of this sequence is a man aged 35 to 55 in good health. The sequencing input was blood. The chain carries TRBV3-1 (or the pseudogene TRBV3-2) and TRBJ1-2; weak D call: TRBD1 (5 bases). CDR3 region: CASSQDMGVWNYGYTF. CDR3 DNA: TGTGCCAGCAGCCAAGATATGGGGGTTTGGAACTATGGCTACACCTTC.